A selection of T cell receptor beta chains follows, all from one sample in a study of T cell repertoires and HLA-DP antigens. These TCRs are of unknown antigen specificity. TCRdb keeps only in-frame clones here, not all; method: immunoSEQ multiplex PCR. The sample shows some 120,000 clones, around 92% of them seen only once. Sequenced sample: CD4+ T cells from PBMCs. The receptor set was obtained from a woman aged 18-35 years in good health and CMV-seronegative. CDR3s include the opening cysteine and the closing phenylalanine or tryptophan. D genes are given only for firm matches.

D gene	J gene	V gene	CDR3 DNA	CDR3 protein
NA	TRBJ2-7	TRBV28	TGTGCCAGCAGTTTAACTAAACCTCTCTACGAGCAGTACTTC	CASSLTKPLYEQYF
NA	TRBJ1-5	TRBV2	TGTGCCAGCAGTGGGGTCTTAAACAATCAGCCCCAGCATTTT	CASSGVLNNQPQHF
NA	TRBJ1-2	TRBV18	TGTGCCAGCTCACCACCGTGGGAAGGACGAGGCTACACCTTC	CASSPPWEGRGYTF
NA	TRBJ2-7	TRBV27	TGTGCCAGCAGTTTTAGCAGGGGTTCATCCTACGAGCAGTACTTC	CASSFSRGSSYEQYF
TRBD2	TRBJ2-7	TRBV2	TGTGCCAGTCTAGCGGGAGGGCTGAAGAGTTCCTACGAGCAGTACTTC	CASLAGGLKSSYEQYF
NA	TRBJ1-3	TRBV5-1	TGCGCCAGCAGCTTGGGAAGGGGCTACGGAAACACCATATATTTT	CASSLGRGYGNTIYF
NA	TRBJ1-2	TRBV6-4	TGTGCCAGCAGTGACTCGGGCATCAGCGACACCTTC	CASSDSGISDTF
NA	TRBJ1-5	TRBV19	TGTGCCAGTAGCACCACAGGTGACAATCAGCCCCAGCATTTT	CASSTTGDNQPQHF
NA	TRBJ2-2	TRBV28	TGTGCCAGCAGGCTTCCCACCGGGGAGCTGTTTTTT	CASRLPTGELFF
TRBD1	TRBJ1-6	TRBV7-9	TGTGCCAGCAGCCGGACAGGGAGCTCCTATAATTCACCCCTCCACTTT	CASSRTGSSYNSPLHF